This T cell receptor beta chain was captured by sequencing in a study of spatial heterogeneity in lung cancer. Every TCR cDNA molecule bore a unique molecular identifier. TCRdb ran MiXCR on the 5' RACE reads and lists one entry per CDR3 protein. The sample contains roughly 5,200 distinct CDR3 sequences, roughly 8.2% of which appear only once. General study findings and limits: Mutation tallies in tumors tracked expanded intratumoral alpha and beta TCR counts. Alpha chains reached an estimated coverage of about 7.2% of tumor T cells, and beta chains approximately 14%.

This CDR3 contains 15 residues. The V end lost 8 bases, the J end lost 9 bases, and 25 bases lay between the germline ends. From germline, CDR1 is SGHTA and CDR2 FQGTGA. The table lists this clonotype with many counts. The antigen is undetermined. The sample's time point: sample taken at primary tumor resection. Untreated early-stage non-small cell lung cancer patients, around 70 in total, were the donors. Extraction of whole RNA from tumor, nontumor lung or frozen PBMC preceded unsorted sequencing. The sequencing used lung tumor tissue, collected at surgery. The V gene is TRBV7-3, the J gene TRBJ1-1; D might be TRBD1 (5 bases). The sequence came from a female donor with early-stage non-small cell lung cancer. In DNA form, the CDR3 reads TGTGCCAGCGGGTTTCAGAAGGGGCGGTGGTACAAAGCTTTCTTT. It codes for CASGFQKGRWYKAFF.